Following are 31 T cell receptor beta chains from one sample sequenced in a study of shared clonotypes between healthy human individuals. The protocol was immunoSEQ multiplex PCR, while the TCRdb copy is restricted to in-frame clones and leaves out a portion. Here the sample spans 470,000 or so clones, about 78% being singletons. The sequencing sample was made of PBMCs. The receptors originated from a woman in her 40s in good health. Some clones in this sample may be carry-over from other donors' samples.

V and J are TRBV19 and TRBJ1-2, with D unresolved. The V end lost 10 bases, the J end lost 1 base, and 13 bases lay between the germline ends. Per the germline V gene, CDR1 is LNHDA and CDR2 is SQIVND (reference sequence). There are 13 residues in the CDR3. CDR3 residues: CATTRTLNYGYTF. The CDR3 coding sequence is TGTGCCACTACACGGACCCTTAACTATGGCTACACCTTC.

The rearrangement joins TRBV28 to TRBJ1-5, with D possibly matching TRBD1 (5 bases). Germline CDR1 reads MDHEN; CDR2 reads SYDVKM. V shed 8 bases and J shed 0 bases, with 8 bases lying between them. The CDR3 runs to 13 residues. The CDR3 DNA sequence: TGTGCCAGCGGGACTTATAGCAATCAGCCCCAGCATTTT. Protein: CASGTYSNQPQHF.

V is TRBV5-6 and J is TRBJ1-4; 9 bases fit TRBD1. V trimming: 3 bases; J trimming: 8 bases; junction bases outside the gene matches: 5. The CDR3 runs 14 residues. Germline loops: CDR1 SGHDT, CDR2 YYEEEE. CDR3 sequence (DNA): TGTGCCAGCAGCTGGGGACAGGGAGGCGAAAAACTGTTTTTT. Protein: CASSWGQGGEKLFF.

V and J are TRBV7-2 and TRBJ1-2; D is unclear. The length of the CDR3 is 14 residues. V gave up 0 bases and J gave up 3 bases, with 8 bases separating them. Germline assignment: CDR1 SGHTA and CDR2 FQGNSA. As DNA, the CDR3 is TGTGCCAGCAGCTTAGCTGACTGGGACTATGGCTACACCTTC. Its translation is CASSLADWDYGYTF.

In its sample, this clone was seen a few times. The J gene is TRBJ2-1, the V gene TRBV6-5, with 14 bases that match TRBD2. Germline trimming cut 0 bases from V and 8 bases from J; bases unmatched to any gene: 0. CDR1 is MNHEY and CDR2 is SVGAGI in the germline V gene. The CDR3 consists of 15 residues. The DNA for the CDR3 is TGTGCCAGCAGTTACTCGGGACTAGCGGGAGATGAGCAGTTCTTC. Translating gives CASSYSGLAGDEQFF.

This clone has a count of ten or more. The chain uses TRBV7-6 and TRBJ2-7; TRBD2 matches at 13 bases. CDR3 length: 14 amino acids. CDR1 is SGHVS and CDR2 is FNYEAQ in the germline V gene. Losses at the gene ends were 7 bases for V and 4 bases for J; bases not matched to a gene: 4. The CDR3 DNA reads TGTGCCAGCACCCCGGGACTAGCGGGATACGAGCAGTACTTC. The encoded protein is CASTPGLAGYEQYF.

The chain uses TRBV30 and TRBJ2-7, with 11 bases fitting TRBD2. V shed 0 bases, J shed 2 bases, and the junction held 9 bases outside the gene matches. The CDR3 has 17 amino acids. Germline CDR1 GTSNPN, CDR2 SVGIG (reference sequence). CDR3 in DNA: TGTGCCTGGAGTGTACGAGCTAGCGGGAGGATCGCCTACGAGCAGTACTTC. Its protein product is CAWSVRASGRIAYEQYF.

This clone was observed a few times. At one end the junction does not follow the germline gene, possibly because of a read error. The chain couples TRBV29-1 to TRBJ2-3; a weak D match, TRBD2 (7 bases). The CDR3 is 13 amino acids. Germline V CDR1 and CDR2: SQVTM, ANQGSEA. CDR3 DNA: TGCAGCGTTGAAAGGGGGGGTGGAGATACGCAATATTTT. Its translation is CSVERGGGDTQYF.

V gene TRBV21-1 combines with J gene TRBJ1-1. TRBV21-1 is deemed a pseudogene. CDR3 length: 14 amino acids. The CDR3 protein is CASSYCRVNTEAFF. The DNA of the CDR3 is TGTGCCAGCAGCTACTGTAGGGTGAACACTGAAGCTTTCTTT.

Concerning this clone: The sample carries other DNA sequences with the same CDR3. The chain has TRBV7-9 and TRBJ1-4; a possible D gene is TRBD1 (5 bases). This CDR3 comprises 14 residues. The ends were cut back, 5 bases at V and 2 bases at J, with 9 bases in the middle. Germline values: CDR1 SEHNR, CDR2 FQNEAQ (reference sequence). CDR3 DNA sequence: TGTGCCAGCAGCCCTGGGGCGACTAATGAAAAACTGTTTTTT. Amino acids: CASSPGATNEKLFF.

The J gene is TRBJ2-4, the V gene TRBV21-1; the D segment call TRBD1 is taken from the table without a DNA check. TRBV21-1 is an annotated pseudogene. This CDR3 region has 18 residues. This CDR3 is CASRRGKFMDLAKNIQYF. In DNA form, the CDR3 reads TGTGCCAGCAGGAGGGGGAAATTTATGGACCTAGCCAAAAACATTCAGTACTTC.

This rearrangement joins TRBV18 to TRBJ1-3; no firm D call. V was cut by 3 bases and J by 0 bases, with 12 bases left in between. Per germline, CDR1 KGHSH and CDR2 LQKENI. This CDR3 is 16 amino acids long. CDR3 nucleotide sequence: TGTGCCAGCTCACCCGGGTCAACCGCCTCTGGAAACACCATATATTTT. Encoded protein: CASSPGSTASGNTIYF.

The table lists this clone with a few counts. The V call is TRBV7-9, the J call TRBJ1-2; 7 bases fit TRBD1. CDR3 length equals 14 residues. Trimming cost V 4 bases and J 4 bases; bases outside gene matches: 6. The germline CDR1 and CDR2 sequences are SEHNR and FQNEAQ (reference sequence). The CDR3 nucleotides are TGTGCCAGCAGCTCCACACAGGGGAGCTATGGCTACACCTTC. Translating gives CASSSTQGSYGYTF.

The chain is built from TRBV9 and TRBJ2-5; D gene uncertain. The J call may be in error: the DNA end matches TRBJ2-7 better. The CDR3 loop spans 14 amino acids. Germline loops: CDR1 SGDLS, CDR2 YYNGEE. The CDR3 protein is CASSVGGLPYEQYF. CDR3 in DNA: TGTGCCAGCAGCGTAGGTGGTCTTCCCTACGAGCAGTACTTC.

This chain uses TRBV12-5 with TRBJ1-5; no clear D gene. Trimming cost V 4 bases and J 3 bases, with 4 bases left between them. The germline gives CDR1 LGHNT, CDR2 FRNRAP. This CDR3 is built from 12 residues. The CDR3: CASGYDNQPQHF. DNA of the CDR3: TGTGCTAGTGGTTATGACAATCAGCCCCAGCATTTT.

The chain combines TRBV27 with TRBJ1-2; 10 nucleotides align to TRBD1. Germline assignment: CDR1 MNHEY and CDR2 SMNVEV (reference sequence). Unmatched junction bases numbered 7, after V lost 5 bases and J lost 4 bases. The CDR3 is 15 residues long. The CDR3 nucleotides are TGTGCCAGCAGTCCCCCGGGACAGGGGATCTATGGCTACACCTTC. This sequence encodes CASSPPGQGIYGYTF.

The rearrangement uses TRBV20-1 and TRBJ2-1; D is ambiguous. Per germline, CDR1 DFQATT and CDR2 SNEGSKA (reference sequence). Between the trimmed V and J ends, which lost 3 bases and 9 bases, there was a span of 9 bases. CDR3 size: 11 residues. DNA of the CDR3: TGCAGTGCTAGTGGTAATCCTGAGCAGTTCTTC. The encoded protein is CSASGNPEQFF.

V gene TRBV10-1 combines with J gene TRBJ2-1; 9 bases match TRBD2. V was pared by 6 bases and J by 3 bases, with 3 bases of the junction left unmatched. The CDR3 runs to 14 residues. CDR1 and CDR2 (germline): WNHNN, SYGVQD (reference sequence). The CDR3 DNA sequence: TGCGCCAGCAGCCGACTAGCGGACTACAATGAGCAGTTCTTC. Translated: CASSRLADYNEQFF.

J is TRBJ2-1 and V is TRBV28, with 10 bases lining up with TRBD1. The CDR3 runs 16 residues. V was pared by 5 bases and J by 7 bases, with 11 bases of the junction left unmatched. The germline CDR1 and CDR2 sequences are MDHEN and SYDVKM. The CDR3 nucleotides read TGTGCCAGCAGTGGCATCCGGGACAGGGGTGGTAATGAGCAGTTCTTC. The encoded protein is CASSGIRDRGGNEQFF.

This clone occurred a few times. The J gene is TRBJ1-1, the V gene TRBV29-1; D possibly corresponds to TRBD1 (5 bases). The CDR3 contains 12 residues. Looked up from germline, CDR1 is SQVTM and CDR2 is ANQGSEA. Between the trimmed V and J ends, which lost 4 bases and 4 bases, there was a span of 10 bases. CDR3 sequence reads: CSVGGGTTEAFF. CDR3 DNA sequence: TGCAGCGTTGGGGGGGGTACCACTGAAGCTTTCTTT.

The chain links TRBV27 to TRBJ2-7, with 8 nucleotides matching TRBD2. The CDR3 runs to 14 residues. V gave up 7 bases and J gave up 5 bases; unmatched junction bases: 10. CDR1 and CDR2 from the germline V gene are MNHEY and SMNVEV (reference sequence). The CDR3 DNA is TGTGCCAGCACCTCTGGGACTAGGGGTGACGAGCAGTACTTC. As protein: CASTSGTRGDEQYF.

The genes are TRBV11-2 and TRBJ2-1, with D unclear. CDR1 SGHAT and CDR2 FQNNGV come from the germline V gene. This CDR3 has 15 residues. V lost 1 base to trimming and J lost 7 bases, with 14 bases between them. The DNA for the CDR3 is TGTGCCAGCAGCTTAGCTGGCGGAACCCTTAATGAGCAGTTCTTC. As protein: CASSLAGGTLNEQFF.

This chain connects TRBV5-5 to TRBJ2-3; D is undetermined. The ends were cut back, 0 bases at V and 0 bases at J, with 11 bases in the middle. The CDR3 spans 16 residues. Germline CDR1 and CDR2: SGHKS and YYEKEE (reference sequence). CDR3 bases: TGTGCCAGCAGCTTGGTTGCGGAAGGCAGCACAGATACGCAGTATTTT. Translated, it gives CASSLVAEGSTDTQYF.

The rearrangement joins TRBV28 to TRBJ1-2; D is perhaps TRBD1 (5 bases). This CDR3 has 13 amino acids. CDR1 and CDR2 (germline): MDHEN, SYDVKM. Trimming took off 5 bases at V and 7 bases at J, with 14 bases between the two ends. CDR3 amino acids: CASSTREGIGYTF. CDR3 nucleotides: TGTGCCAGCAGTACCCGGGAGGGGATTGGCTACACCTTC.

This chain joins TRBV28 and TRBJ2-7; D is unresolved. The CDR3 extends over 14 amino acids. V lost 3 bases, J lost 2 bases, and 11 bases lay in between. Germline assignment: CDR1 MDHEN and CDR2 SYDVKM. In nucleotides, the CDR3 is TGTGCCAGCAGTTTCGGCTTTTCCCCCTACGAGCAGTACTTC. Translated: CASSFGFSPYEQYF.

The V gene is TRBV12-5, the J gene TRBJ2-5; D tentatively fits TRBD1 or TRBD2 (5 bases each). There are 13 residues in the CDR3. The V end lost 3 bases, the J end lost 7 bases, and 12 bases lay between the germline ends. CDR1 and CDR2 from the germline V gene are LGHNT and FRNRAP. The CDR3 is CASGFSGRGTQYF. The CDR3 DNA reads TGTGCTAGTGGTTTTTCGGGACGTGGGACCCAGTACTTC. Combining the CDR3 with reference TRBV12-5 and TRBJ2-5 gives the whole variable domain DARVTQTPRHKVTEMGQEVTMRCQPILGHNTVFWYRQTMMQGLELLAYFRNRAPLDDSGMPKDRFSAEMPDATLATLKIQPSEPRDSAVYFCASGFSGRGTQYFGPGTRLLVL.

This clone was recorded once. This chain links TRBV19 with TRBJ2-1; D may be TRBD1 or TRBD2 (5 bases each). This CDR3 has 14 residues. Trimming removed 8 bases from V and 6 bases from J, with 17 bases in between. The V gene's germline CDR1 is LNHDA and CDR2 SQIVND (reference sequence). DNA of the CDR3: TGTGCCAGTTCAACAGTTGGGGGATCCAATGAGCAGTTCTTC. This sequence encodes CASSTVGGSNEQFF. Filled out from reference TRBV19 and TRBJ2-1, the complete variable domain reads DGGITQSPKYLFRKEGQNVTLSCEQNLNHDAMYWYRQDPGQGLRLIYYSQIVNDFQKGDIAEGYSVSREKKESFPLTVTSAQKNPTAFYLCASSTVGGSNEQFFGPGTRLTVL.

The DNA of the CDR3 is TGTGCCAGCAGCTTAAGCGGGAGCTGGGAGACCCAGTACTTC. It is translated as CASSLSGSWETQYF. V usage is TRBV7-9 and J usage is TRBJ2-5; 8 nucleotides line up with TRBD2. The ends lost 2 bases at V and 5 bases at J; junction bases unmatched: 4. Germline V lookup: CDR1 SEHNR, CDR2 FQNEAQ (reference sequence). The CDR3 covers 14 residues.

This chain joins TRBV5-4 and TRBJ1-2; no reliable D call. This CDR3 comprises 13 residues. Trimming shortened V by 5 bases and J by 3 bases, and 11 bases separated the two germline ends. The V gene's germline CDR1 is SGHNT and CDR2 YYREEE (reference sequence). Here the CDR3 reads CASSTYGDYGYTF. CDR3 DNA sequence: TGTGCCAGCAGTACGTACGGGGACTATGGCTACACCTTC. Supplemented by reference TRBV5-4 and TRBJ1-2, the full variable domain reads ETGVTQSPTHLIKTRGQQVTLRCSSQSGHNTVSWYQQALGQGPQFIFQYYREEENGRGNFPPRFSGLQFPNYSSELNVNALELDDSALYLCASSTYGDYGYTFGSGTRLTVV.

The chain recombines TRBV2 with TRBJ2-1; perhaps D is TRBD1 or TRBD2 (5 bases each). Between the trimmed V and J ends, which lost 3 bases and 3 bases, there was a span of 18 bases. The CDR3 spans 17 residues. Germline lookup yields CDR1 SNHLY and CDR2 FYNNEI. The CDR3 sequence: CASSDGAGGSYYNEQFF. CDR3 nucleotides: TGTGCCAGCAGTGATGGGGCGGGCGGCTCTTACTACAATGAGCAGTTCTTC.

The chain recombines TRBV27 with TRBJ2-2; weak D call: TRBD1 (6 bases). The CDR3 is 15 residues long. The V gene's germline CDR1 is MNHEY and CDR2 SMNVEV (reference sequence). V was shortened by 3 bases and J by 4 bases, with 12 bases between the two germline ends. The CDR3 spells CASSFGSQGTGELFF. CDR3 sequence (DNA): TGTGCCAGCAGTTTCGGCTCACAGGGCACCGGGGAGCTGTTTTTT.